These 31 T cell receptor beta chains came from one sample sequenced in a study of cytomegalovirus exposure and HLA in healthy donors. Primers included in the PCR were 60 Vbeta and 13 Jbeta primers. The method was immunoSEQ multiplex PCR; TCRdb's version includes in-frame clones alone and lacks a portion of them. This sample has approximately 170,000 clones, with around four fifths found just once. The specimen sequenced was PBMCs. Source of these receptors: a female donor in good health and CMV-seronegative.

The CDR3 DNA reads TGTGCCAGTAGGAAAGGACAGGGGTGGACTGAAGCTTTCTTT. Protein product: CASRKGQGWTEAFF. The chain carries TRBV19 and TRBJ1-1; 9 positions agree with TRBD1. CDR3 length equals 14 residues. J gave up 5 bases and V 6 bases, and 7 bases lay outside the gene matches. Germline values: CDR1 LNHDA, CDR2 SQIVND (reference sequence).

A few counts support this clone. The rearrangement joins TRBV9 to TRBJ1-1; no reliable D call. The CDR3 length is 15 residues. Germline V lookup: CDR1 SGDLS, CDR2 YYNGEE. V lost 0 bases and J lost 1, with 10 bases in between. This chain's CDR3 is CASSVDTDSNTEAFF. As DNA, the CDR3 is TGTGCCAGCAGCGTAGATACAGATTCGAACACTGAAGCTTTCTTT.

The chain uses TRBV29-1 and TRBJ1-2; TRBD1 agrees at 7 bases. Per germline, CDR1 SQVTM and CDR2 ANQGSEA. The V and J ends lost 6 bases and 0 bases, in that order; junction bases with no gene match: 10. There are 15 residues in the CDR3. CDR3 bases: TGCAGCGTAAGGGACAGCACTGAAGCTAACTATGGCTACACCTTC. This translates into CSVRDSTEANYGYTF.

The rearrangement joins TRBV30 to TRBJ1-1; 8 positions match TRBD1. With 3 bases clipped from V and 5 bases from J, the junction kept 5 bases outside the gene matches. This CDR3 spans 13 amino acids. Per germline, CDR1 GTSNPN and CDR2 SVGIG (reference sequence). The CDR3 bases are TGTGCCTGGAGGGACAGGGTTTGGACTGAAGCTTTCTTT. Protein product: CAWRDRVWTEAFF.

This chain joins TRBV7-8 and TRBJ2-3, with 16 nucleotides matching TRBD2. Germline V lookup: CDR1 SGHVS, CDR2 FQNEAQ. The CDR3 sequence is 21 residues long. The V segment lost 5 bases and the J segment 8 bases; nucleotides outside the gene matches: 22. The CDR3 DNA reads TGTGCCAGCAGCCCAACGATAATCGCTCCGGGACTAGCGGGGGGGCCGGGTACGCAGTATTTT. Its translation: CASSPTIIAPGLAGGPGTQYF.

The chain employs TRBV6-5 and TRBJ1-6; D not certain. Germline V CDR1 and CDR2: MNHEY, SVGAGI. V dropped 3 bases and J dropped 9 bases, with 12 bases sitting between them. The CDR3 covers 14 residues. In nucleotides, the CDR3 is TGTGCCAGCAGTTATTGGACTGAATCTTCACCCCTCCACTTT. It yields the protein CASSYWTESSPLHF.

The rearrangement joins TRBV7-3 to TRBJ1-1; no firm D call. The CDR3 is 15 residues long. Germline assignment: CDR1 SGHTA and CDR2 FQGTGA. The V end lost 2 bases, the J end lost 4 bases, and 14 bases lay between the germline ends. CDR3 loop: CASSLARTGSTEAFF. In nucleotides, the CDR3 is TGTGCCAGCAGCTTAGCCAGAACGGGAAGCACTGAAGCTTTCTTT.

V is TRBV5-1 and J is TRBJ2-5; 8 bases map to TRBD1. The germline gives CDR1 SGHRS, CDR2 YFSETQ. Losses at the gene ends were 0 bases for V and 4 bases for J; bases not matched to a gene: 2. The CDR3 extends over 14 amino acids. CDR3 region: CASSLAGGLETQYF. The CDR3 nucleotides are TGCGCCAGCAGCTTGGCAGGGGGCCTAGAGACCCAGTACTTC.

The genes are TRBV25-1 and TRBJ1-6; D gene ambiguous. The CDR3 has 13 residues. The germline gives CDR1 MGHDK, CDR2 SYGVNS. The V end lost 7 bases, the J end lost 6 bases, and 10 bases lay between the germline ends. CDR3 residues: CASNSGPNSPLHF. The CDR3, as DNA: TGTGCCAGCAATAGCGGGCCTAATTCACCCCTCCACTTT.

Points on this clone: The junction and the germline gene differ at one end; a read error may be behind it. V is TRBV7-7 and J is TRBJ2-5, with 7 bases lining up with TRBD2. Germline-derived CDR1 and CDR2 are SSHAT and FNYEAQ (reference sequence). There are 15 residues in the CDR3. The CDR3: CASSLARRAGETQYF. DNA for the CDR3: TGTGCTAGCAGCTTAGCCCGGAGAGCGGGGGAGACCCAGTACTTC.

V usage is TRBV11-2 and J usage is TRBJ2-6; 7 bases match TRBD1. The CDR3 length is 17 residues. V was clipped by 3 bases and J by 2 bases; unmatched bases: 7. The V gene's germline CDR1 is SGHAT and CDR2 FQNNGV. DNA for the CDR3: TGTGCCAGCAGCTTTACGACAGGGTCAACTGGGGCCAACGTCCTGACTTTC. Translated: CASSFTTGSTGANVLTF. The variable domain in full, with the rest retrieved from reference TRBV11-2 and TRBJ2-6, is EAGVAQSPRYKIIEKRQSVAFWCNPISGHATLYWYQQILGQGPKLLIQFQNNGVVDDSQLPKDRFSAERLKGVDSTLKIQPAKLEDSAVYLCASSFTTGSTGANVLTFGAGSRLTVL.

The genes are TRBV19 and TRBJ2-1; D possibly corresponds to TRBD1 (6 bases). There are 15 residues in the CDR3. The V and J ends lost 5 bases and 6 bases respectively, with 17 bases between them. The germline V gene has CDR1 LNHDA and CDR2 SQIVND (reference sequence). The CDR3 sequence: CASSVRDKGSNEQFF. DNA of the CDR3: TGTGCCAGTAGTGTCCGGGACAAGGGTAGCAATGAGCAGTTCTTC. Filled out from reference TRBV19 and TRBJ2-1, the complete variable domain reads DGGITQSPKYLFRKEGQNVTLSCEQNLNHDAMYWYRQDPGQGLRLIYYSQIVNDFQKGDIAEGYSVSREKKESFPLTVTSAQKNPTAFYLCASSVRDKGSNEQFFGPGTRLTVL.

This clone turned up a few times. The chain couples TRBV6-5 to TRBJ2-3, with TRBD1 matching over 7 bases. With 2 bases clipped from V and 0 bases from J, the junction kept 5 bases outside the gene matches. There are 16 residues in the CDR3. Germline V lookup: CDR1 MNHEY, CDR2 SVGAGI. The CDR3 reads CASSYQQGLSTDTQYF. CDR3 coding DNA: TGTGCCAGCAGTTACCAACAGGGGCTCAGCACAGATACGCAGTATTTT.

Only a few counts were recorded for this clone. The chain recombines TRBV10-3 with TRBJ2-1; the match to TRBD2 covers 13 bases. In germline, CDR1 is ENHRY, CDR2 SYGVKD. The V and J ends lost 10 bases and 6 bases, in that order; junction bases with no gene match: 6. The CDR3 is 14 residues long. CDR3 bases: TGTGCCACCTCCGGACTAGCGGGAGCCAATGAGCAGTTCTTC. Translated, it gives CATSGLAGANEQFF.

V gene TRBV19 combines with J gene TRBJ1-2; 7 bases match TRBD1. The CDR3 length is 16 residues. J was trimmed by 2 bases and V by 0 bases; bases with no gene match: 6. CDR1 is LNHDA and CDR2 is SQIVND in the germline V gene (reference sequence). CDR3 sequence (DNA): TGTGCCAGTAGTATAGATTCCGACAGGGTAAACTATGGCTACACCTTC. It yields the protein CASSIDSDRVNYGYTF.

DNA for the CDR3: TGTGCCAGCAGTGTACAGGGTTCGGTCGGGGAGCTGTTTTTT. Protein: CASSVQGSVGELFF. V gene TRBV2 combines with J gene TRBJ2-2; tentatively, D is TRBD1 (6 bases). Between the trimmed V and J ends, which lost 4 bases and 7 bases, there was a span of 13 bases. The germline CDR1 and CDR2 sequences are SNHLY and FYNNEI. The CDR3 covers 14 residues.

The V gene is TRBV7-8, the J gene TRBJ2-7, with D possibly matching TRBD1 (6 bases). The CDR3 is made up of 13 amino acids. The germline CDR1 and CDR2 sequences are SGHVS and FQNEAQ. V lost 0 bases to trimming and J lost 3 bases, with 6 bases between them. CDR3 sequence: CASSLAGGYEQYF. The CDR3 DNA reads TGTGCCAGCAGCTTAGCAGGGGGCTACGAGCAGTACTTC. The whole variable domain, filled in from reference TRBV7-8 and TRBJ2-7, reads GAGVSQSPRYKVAKRGQDVALRCDPISGHVSLFWYQQALGQGPEFLTYFQNEAQLDKSGLPSDRFFAERPEGSVSTLKIQRTQQEDSAVYLCASSLAGGYEQYFGPGTRLTVT.

The J gene is TRBJ2-7, the V gene TRBV5-6; no reliable D call. This CDR3 comprises 13 residues. V was pared by 0 bases and J by 5 bases, with 9 bases between. CDR1 is SGHDT, CDR2 YYEEEE, per germline. CDR3 coding DNA: TGTGCCAGCAGCTTGGCGAGGTTCAACGAGCAGTACTTC. Protein: CASSLARFNEQYF.

The chain carries TRBV10-1 and TRBJ1-1; 7 positions agree with TRBD1. Germline CDR1 reads WNHNN; CDR2 reads SYGVQD (reference sequence). This CDR3 is 14 amino acids long. V was clipped by 3 bases and J by 3 bases; unmatched bases: 4. The CDR3 sequence: CASSDPGTDTEAFF. The CDR3 DNA sequence: TGCGCCAGCAGTGACCCCGGGACAGACACTGAAGCTTTCTTT.

This clone was seen more than once but under ten times. The CDR3 sequence: CASSDQTSGIKTQYF. CDR3 bases: TGCGCCAGCAGTGACCAGACTAGCGGGATCAAGACCCAGTACTTC. The genes are TRBV10-1 and TRBJ2-5, with TRBD2 matching over 11 bases. Per the germline V gene, CDR1 is WNHNN and CDR2 is SYGVQD (reference sequence). The J segment lost 6 bases and the V segment lost 3 bases, leaving 6 bases of the junction unmatched. The CDR3 extends over 15 amino acids.

The chain links TRBV10-3 to TRBJ1-3, with a weak D call TRBD1 (6 bases). Deletions cut 6 bases from V and 7 bases from J, with 19 bases between. CDR1 is ENHRY, CDR2 SYGVKD, per germline. CDR3 length equals 15 residues. The CDR3 loop is CAIRDSGQPRNTIYF. DNA for the CDR3: TGTGCCATCAGAGACTCTGGACAGCCTAGGAACACCATATATTTT.

The rearrangement uses TRBV7-2 and TRBJ2-7, with D possibly being TRBD2 (6 bases). Germline V gene data show CDR1 as SGHTA and CDR2 as FQGNSA. The length of the CDR3 is 15 residues. V was trimmed by 5 bases and J by 0 bases, leaving 14 bases between them. CDR3 protein: CASSRIKTSSYEQYF. In DNA form, the CDR3 reads TGTGCCAGCAGCAGGATTAAGACTAGCTCCTACGAGCAGTACTTC.

The CDR3 loop is CASSGHNSYEQYF. In DNA form, the CDR3 reads TGTGCCAGCAGTGGACACAACTCCTACGAGCAGTACTTC. This chain joins TRBV2 and TRBJ2-7; D gene uncertain. V lost 4 bases and J lost 0, with 7 bases in between. The CDR3 has 13 amino acids. Germline-derived CDR1 and CDR2 are SNHLY and FYNNEI.

The chain links TRBV20-1 to TRBJ2-5; D gene uncertain. Germline CDR1 DFQATT, CDR2 SNEGSKA (reference sequence). The V end lost 5 bases, the J end lost 6 bases, and 10 bases lay between the germline ends. The CDR3 extends over 11 amino acids. The CDR3 region is CSARHSQTQYF. The CDR3 coding sequence is TGCAGTGCTCGTCACAGCCAGACCCAGTACTTC.

Here the CDR3 reads CSVEESGAGGTEAFF. CDR3 DNA sequence: TGCAGCGTTGAAGAAAGCGGAGCGGGGGGCACTGAAGCTTTCTTT. V and J are TRBV29-1 and TRBJ1-1, with a possible D match to TRBD1 (5 bases). V was shortened by 0 bases and J by 4 bases, with 15 bases between the two germline ends. Germline assignment: CDR1 SQVTM and CDR2 ANQGSEA. CDR3 size: 15 residues.

This clone was picked up a small number of times. The rearrangement uses TRBV28 and TRBJ1-5, with 7 bases fitting TRBD1. J gave up 6 bases and V 6 bases, and 8 bases lay outside the gene matches. The germline gives CDR1 MDHEN, CDR2 SYDVKM. The CDR3 contains 14 residues. The CDR3 spells CASRGQYGSQPQHF. CDR3 nucleotide sequence: TGTGCCAGCAGGGGACAGTACGGGAGTCAGCCCCAGCATTTT.

This chain uses TRBV4-3 with TRBJ1-3; D call uncertain. Germline CDR1 LGHNA, CDR2 YSLEER. V was pared by 1 base and J by 0 bases, with 13 bases between. CDR3 size: 17 residues. The CDR3 region has the DNA TGCGCCAGCAGCCAAGTCATCGGGTCTCGCTCTGGAAACACCATATATTTT. It yields the protein CASSQVIGSRSGNTIYF.

This clone has more than one count but fewer than ten. The chain recombines TRBV19 with TRBJ1-5; D is perhaps TRBD1 (6 bases). CDR1 is LNHDA, CDR2 SQIVND, per germline (reference sequence). This CDR3 comprises 15 residues. With 1 base removed from V and 6 bases from J, the gap between germline ends came to 13 bases. The CDR3 spells CASSIGGGVGQPQHF. The CDR3 region has the DNA TGTGCCAGTAGTATAGGAGGGGGGGTCGGTCAGCCCCAGCATTTT.

The chain uses TRBV6-5 and TRBJ1-2, with D tentatively TRBD1 (5 bases). CDR3 length: 15 residues. Germline V gene lookup returns CDR1 MNHEY and CDR2 SVGAGI. Trimming removed 2 bases from V and 8 bases from J, with 18 bases in between. CDR3 sequence reads: CASSYDWEAREGYTF. The DNA for the CDR3 is TGTGCCAGCAGTTACGACTGGGAGGCCAGGGAAGGCTACACCTTC.

V usage is TRBV7-8 and J usage is TRBJ2-7; maybe TRBD2 (5 bases). Per germline, CDR1 SGHVS and CDR2 FQNEAQ. The V end lost 0 bases, the J end lost 0 bases, and 21 bases lay between the germline ends. The CDR3 sequence is 19 residues long. The CDR3: CASSLALGILRDVSYEQYF. CDR3 DNA: TGTGCCAGCAGCTTAGCTCTAGGCATACTTCGGGATGTCTCCTACGAGCAGTACTTC.

This clone was recorded only once. The CDR3 DNA is TGTGCCAGCAGCTTAACGTCTCTAGCGGAAGAGACCCAGTACTTC. Amino acids: CASSLTSLAEETQYF. This chain links TRBV7-3 with TRBJ2-5; 7 nucleotides agree with TRBD2. Per germline, CDR1 SGHTA and CDR2 FQGTGA. V lost 0 bases and J lost 3; bases outside the gene matches: 4. This CDR3 is 15 amino acids long.